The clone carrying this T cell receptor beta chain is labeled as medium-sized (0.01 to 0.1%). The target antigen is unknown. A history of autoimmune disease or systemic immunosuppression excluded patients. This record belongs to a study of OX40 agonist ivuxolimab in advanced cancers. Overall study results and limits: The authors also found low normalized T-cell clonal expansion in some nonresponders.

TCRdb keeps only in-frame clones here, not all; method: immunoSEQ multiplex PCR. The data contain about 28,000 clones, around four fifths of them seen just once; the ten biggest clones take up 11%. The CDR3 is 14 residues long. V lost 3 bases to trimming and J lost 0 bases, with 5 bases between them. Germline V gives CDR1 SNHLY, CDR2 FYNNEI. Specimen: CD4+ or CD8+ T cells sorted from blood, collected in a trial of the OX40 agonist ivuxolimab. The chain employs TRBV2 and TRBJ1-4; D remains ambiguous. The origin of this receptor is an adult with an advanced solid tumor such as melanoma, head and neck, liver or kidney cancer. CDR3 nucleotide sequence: TGTGCCAGCAGTGATCCGGCAACTAATGAAAAACTGTTTTTT. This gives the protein CASSDPATNEKLFF.